Below, 9 T cell receptor beta chains from the same sample are listed, as sequenced in a study of T cell responses to AZD1222 COVID-19 vaccine. Sequencing used immunoSEQ multiplex PCR; TCRdb keeps in-frame clones, though not all of them. The table includes some 62,000 clones, about 74% detected once. Sequenced material: peripheral blood, taken on day 0 of AZD1222 vaccination. The source of these receptors is an adult in good health.

This clone came up a few times. The chain joins TRBV12-3 or TRBV12-4 to TRBJ1-4; no firm D call. CDR3 length: 13 amino acids. V was pared by 7 bases and J by 6 bases, with 12 bases between. CDR3 DNA: TGTGCCAGCACCCCCCAGCCGGATGAAAAACTGTTTTTT. Its translation: CASTPQPDEKLFF.

This chain links TRBV5-1 with TRBJ2-5; TRBD2 might be the D (5 bases). This CDR3 is built from 15 residues. The germline CDR1 and CDR2 sequences are SGHRS and YFSETQ. V lost 0 bases to trimming and J lost 4 bases, with 13 bases between them. The CDR3 nucleotides read TGCGCCAGCAGCTTGGGGGCCCGGGGTGGAGAGACCCAGTACTTC. It codes for CASSLGARGGETQYF.

The rearrangement links TRBV18 to TRBJ1-6; D is possibly TRBD1 (5 bases). In germline, CDR1 is KGHSH, CDR2 LQKENI. V lost 8 bases and J lost 4, with 18 bases in between. CDR3 length: 16 residues. The CDR3 region is CASTTGGTYYNSPLHF. DNA for the CDR3: TGTGCCAGCACCACAGGCGGCACCTATTATAATTCACCCCTCCACTTT.

The chain employs TRBV15 and TRBJ2-1; tentative D call: TRBD1 (6 bases). The CDR3 consists of 16 residues. V lost 5 bases to trimming and J lost 4 bases, with 18 bases between them. Looked up from germline, CDR1 is LNHNV and CDR2 is YYDKDF (reference sequence). CDR3 sequence reads: CATSGGPGPFYNEQFF. In nucleotides, the CDR3 is TGTGCCACCAGCGGGGGCCCGGGACCCTTTTACAATGAGCAGTTCTTC. The whole variable domain, remainder taken from reference TRBV15 and TRBJ2-1, is DAMVIQNPRYQVTQFGKPVTLSCSQTLNHNVMYWYQQKSSQAPKLLFHYYDKDFNNEADTPDNFQSRRPNTSFCFLDIRSPGLGDTAMYLCATSGGPGPFYNEQFFGPGTRLTVL.

This clone is a singleton in its sample. The J gene is TRBJ1-1, the V gene TRBV7-2, with 7 bases fitting TRBD1. Germline V gene data show CDR1 as SGHTA and CDR2 as FQGNSA. The CDR3 spans 13 residues. V shed 11 bases and J 1 base; nucleotides not matched to a gene: 7. This chain's CDR3 is CAGQDRANTEAFF. The CDR3 DNA sequence: TGTGCCGGCCAAGACAGGGCGAACACTGAAGCTTTCTTT.

The V call is TRBV24-1, the J call TRBJ1-4; D is unresolved. The CDR3 length is 13 residues. V was pared by 5 bases and J by 5 bases, with 8 bases between. Germline CDR1 KGHDR, CDR2 SFDVKD. The DNA for the CDR3 is TGTGCCACCAGTGCGGCGTGGAATGAAAAACTGTTTTTT. Its protein product is CATSAAWNEKLFF.

V and J are TRBV19 and TRBJ2-1; D remains unclear. V was shortened by 3 bases and J by 7 bases, with 4 bases between the two germline ends. The CDR3 covers 11 residues. Looked up from germline, CDR1 is LNHDA and CDR2 is SQIVND (reference sequence). The CDR3 sequence: CASSILNEQFF. CDR3 sequence (DNA): TGTGCCAGTAGTATTTTGAATGAGCAGTTCTTC.

In regard to this clone: Other DNA sequences within the sample encode an identical CDR3. V gene TRBV11-3 combines with J gene TRBJ1-1; D remains ambiguous. V was shortened by 5 bases and J by 1 base, with 8 bases between the two germline ends. The CDR3 extends over 13 amino acids. The germline V gene encodes CDR1 SGHNT and CDR2 YENEEA. The CDR3 nucleotides are TGTGCCAGCAGCCAGAGAGGGAACACTGAAGCTTTCTTT. Residues: CASSQRGNTEAFF.

The V gene is TRBV4-1, the J gene TRBJ2-7; 7 bases are a match to TRBD1. Germline CDR1 MGHRA, CDR2 YSYEKL. After removal of 1 base from V and 3 bases from J, the junction contained 3 bases not matched to a gene. The CDR3 sequence is 14 residues long. CDR3 nucleotide sequence: TGCGCCAGCAGCCAAGCCCCAGGGGGCTACGAGCAGTACTTC. It encodes CASSQAPGGYEQYF.